The clone carrying this TCR beta chain was found a few times. The library came from three nested PCR rounds adapted from ARM-PCR protocols. From the multiplex PCR reads, TCRdb called clonotypes with MiXCR, one entry per CDR3 protein. The data contain under 100,000 distinct CDR3 sequences, around two thirds of them singletons. No cell sorting was done before RNA was extracted from the tissue. This specimen belongs to a study of tumor and adjacent non-tumor tissue in lung cancer. The CDR3 consists of 15 residues. CDR1 is GTSNPN and CDR2 is SVGIG in the germline V gene (reference sequence). V lost 2 bases, J lost 6 bases, and 11 bases stayed unmatched.

Source material: lung tumor tissue. The genes are TRBV30 and TRBJ1-1; 8 nucleotides match TRBD1. This receptor was obtained from an older man with non-small cell lung cancer. CDR3 region: CAWSLRPGGIPEAFF. The DNA of the CDR3 is TGTGCCTGGAGTCTCCGGCCAGGGGGCATACCTGAAGCTTTCTTT.